This TCR beta chain was recovered during a study of blood T cell repertoires in COVID-19. Looking at the study overall: Acute-phase and convalescent COVID-19 samples originated in the United States, Italy and Spain. Sources were T cells, B-cell-depleted T cells, or PBMCs; the material itself was cDNA or gDNA.

With 3 bases removed from V and 4 bases from J, the gap between germline ends came to 9 bases. Germline CDR1 and CDR2: LNHDA and SQIVND (reference sequence). The CDR3 is 14 amino acids. In the authors' workflow: Reference gene primer amplification gave nucleated cell count estimates. Data came from immunoSEQ multiplex PCR; TCRdb stores just in-frame clones and leaves some out. D and trimming were read from the DNA, whereas the V and J calls and clone size are those reported in that table. Of approximately 260,000 clones listed, approximately 83% are singletons. The V gene is TRBV19, the J gene TRBJ1-4; D is perhaps TRBD1 (6 bases). Sample: PBMCs or T cells enriched from blood (not recorded which). This TCR came from a woman in her 40s with acute COVID-19. Here the CDR3 reads CASSMGRGNEKLFF. For the CDR3, the DNA is TGTGCCAGTAGTATGGGCAGGGGTAATGAAAAACTGTTTTTT.